Listed here are 28 T cell receptor beta chains from one sample, sequenced in a study of T cell changes during pregnancy in multiple sclerosis. Measured with immunoSEQ multiplex PCR; TCRdb has only the in-frame clones, and not every one. The table shows 78,000 or so clones, with about 90% occurring only once. The sample here was peripheral blood, taken before pregnancy. The origin of the receptors is a female donor with multiple sclerosis, enrolled in a pregnancy study.

This clone was counted between two and nine times. The chain carries TRBV6-1 and TRBJ2-5; 7 positions agree with TRBD2. After removal of 7 bases from V and 0 bases from J, the junction contained 5 bases not matched to a gene. This CDR3 spans 14 amino acids. The germline gives CDR1 MNHNS, CDR2 SASEGT. CDR3 DNA sequence: TGTGCCAGCAACTGGGGGGGGGACCAAGAGACCCAGTACTTC. This gives the protein CASNWGGDQETQYF.

The CDR3 is CASSMGGSHGYTF. CDR3 nucleotide sequence: TGTGCCAGCAGCATGGGAGGGAGCCATGGCTACACCTTC. This chain links TRBV7-9 with TRBJ1-2; D gene uncertain. The CDR3 length is 13 residues. Deletions cut 5 bases from V and 6 bases from J, with 13 bases between. Per the germline V gene, CDR1 is SEHNR and CDR2 is FQNEAQ (reference sequence).

The chain joins TRBV7-9 to TRBJ2-7; 10 nucleotides align to TRBD2. There are 16 residues in the CDR3. Germline trimming cut 5 bases from V and 3 bases from J; bases unmatched to any gene: 10. CDR1 SEHNR and CDR2 FQNEAQ come from the germline V gene (reference sequence). The CDR3 reads CASSQKREGMYYEQYF. DNA for the CDR3: TGTGCCAGCAGCCAGAAGCGGGAGGGGATGTACTACGAGCAGTACTTC. Full variable domain (missing parts from reference TRBV7-9 and TRBJ2-7): DTGVSQNPRHKITKRGQNVTFRCDPISEHNRLYWYRQTLGQGPEFLTYFQNEAQLEKSRLLSDRFSAERPKGSFSTLEIQRTEQGDSAMYLCASSQKREGMYYEQYFGPGTRLTVT.

The V and J genes are TRBV19 and TRBJ2-1; a possible D gene is TRBD1 (5 bases). Trimming cost V 3 bases and J 0 bases, with 18 bases left between them. The germline CDR1 and CDR2 sequences are LNHDA and SQIVND (reference sequence). CDR3 size: 18 residues. The CDR3 coding sequence is TGTGCCAGTAGTATCCGCGCGGCAGGGTTCACCTCCTACAATGAGCAGTTCTTC. It yields the protein CASSIRAAGFTSYNEQFF. The full variable domain, with the rest looked up from reference TRBV19 and TRBJ2-1, is DGGITQSPKYLFRKEGQNVTLSCEQNLNHDAMYWYRQDPGQGLRLIYYSQIVNDFQKGDIAEGYSVSREKKESFPLTVTSAQKNPTAFYLCASSIRAAGFTSYNEQFFGPGTRLTVL.

The gene calls are TRBV19 and TRBJ2-7; TRBD2 is a possible D gene (5 bases). CDR1 and CDR2 (germline): LNHDA, SQIVND (reference sequence). The CDR3 extends over 16 amino acids. Between the trimmed V and J ends, which lost 2 bases and 2 bases, there was a span of 16 bases. The CDR3 sequence is CASSILVEGVPYEQYF. As DNA, the CDR3 is TGTGCCAGTAGTATACTGGTCGAGGGAGTGCCCTACGAGCAGTACTTC.

The chain uses TRBV7-3 and TRBJ2-1, with 8 bases lining up with TRBD2. The CDR3 extends over 17 amino acids. Unmatched junction bases numbered 10, after V lost 2 bases and J lost 4 bases. Germline CDR1 is SGHTA and CDR2 is FQGTGA. The CDR3 is CASSLLSGTSRYNEQFF. The DNA for the CDR3 is TGTGCCAGCAGCTTACTTTCCGGGACTAGTCGTTACAATGAGCAGTTCTTC.

This clone was counted once. The rearrangement links TRBV27 to TRBJ1-1; D possibly corresponds to TRBD1 (6 bases). This CDR3 contains 14 residues. Trimming cost V 3 bases and J 5 bases, with 13 bases left between them. Germline values: CDR1 MNHEY, CDR2 SMNVEV (reference sequence). In nucleotides, the CDR3 is TGTGCCAGCAGTTTGCAGGGGCGCATGACTGAAGCTTTCTTT. This sequence encodes CASSLQGRMTEAFF.

The chain carries TRBV28 and TRBJ2-1, with 7 bases fitting TRBD2. Per germline, CDR1 MDHEN and CDR2 SYDVKM. This CDR3 has 14 residues. The trim removed 10 bases at V and 7 bases at J, leaving 13 bases unmatched. In DNA form, the CDR3 reads TGTGCCACCGGGGAAGCGGGGTCCTGGAATGAGCAGTTCTTC. Protein: CATGEAGSWNEQFF.

The genes are TRBV9 and TRBJ1-1; 7 bases match TRBD1. The length of the CDR3 is 13 residues. Germline CDR1 is SGDLS and CDR2 is YYNGEE. The V gene end was trimmed by 4 bases and the J gene end by 8 bases; junction bases not matched to a gene: 8. CDR3 sequence: CASSPRQGGEAFF. In DNA form, the CDR3 reads TGTGCCAGCAGCCCCCGACAGGGAGGAGAAGCTTTCTTT.

This clone was recorded only once. The J gene is TRBJ2-2, the V gene TRBV12-5; 9 bases are shared with TRBD1. The CDR3 length is 15 residues. Germline loops: CDR1 LGHNT, CDR2 FRNRAP. V lost 3 bases to trimming and J lost 6 bases; unmatched junction nucleotides: 5. CDR3 in DNA: TGTGCTAGTGGTTTCGGACAGGGGAGGGCCGGGGAGCTGTTTTTT. It is translated as CASGFGQGRAGELFF.

This clone was picked up a small number of times. The CDR3 bases are TGTGCCTGGAGTCGGGCAGGGAAAGAGACCCAGTACTTC. Translating gives CAWSRAGKETQYF. V gene TRBV30 combines with J gene TRBJ2-5, with D perhaps matching TRBD1 (5 bases). The CDR3 is 13 amino acids. CDR1 GTSNPN and CDR2 SVGIG come from the germline V gene (reference sequence). V lost 2 bases and J lost 3, with 10 bases in between.

The J gene is TRBJ2-7, the V gene TRBV28, with D perhaps matching TRBD2 (7 bases). CDR1 is MDHEN, CDR2 SYDVKM, per germline. V gave up 3 bases and J gave up 3 bases, with 9 bases separating them. The CDR3 contains 13 residues. The chain's CDR3 is CASSLRGGYEQYF. Written as DNA, the CDR3 is TGTGCCAGCAGTTTGAGGGGGGGCTACGAGCAGTACTTC. The full variable domain, completed using reference TRBV28 and TRBJ2-7, is DVKVTQSSRYLVKRTGEKVFLECVQDMDHENMFWYRQDPGLGLRLIYFSYDVKMKEKGDIPEGYSVSREKKERFSLILESASTNQTSMYLCASSLRGGYEQYFGPGTRLTVT.

This clone was found once. The chain links TRBV5-4 to TRBJ2-6, with 12 bases that match TRBD2. Trimming removed 5 bases from V and 2 bases from J; junction bases left unmatched: 5. Per germline, CDR1 SGHNT and CDR2 YYREEE (reference sequence). The CDR3 runs to 17 residues. CDR3 protein: CASRTSGRGAGANVLTF. The CDR3 region has the DNA TGTGCCAGCAGGACTAGCGGGAGAGGGGCTGGGGCCAACGTCCTGACTTTC. Based on the CDR3 plus reference TRBV5-4 and TRBJ2-6, the full variable domain is ETGVTQSPTHLIKTRGQQVTLRCSSQSGHNTVSWYQQALGQGPQFIFQYYREEENGRGNFPPRFSGLQFPNYSSELNVNALELDDSALYLCASRTSGRGAGANVLTFGAGSRLTVL.

The chain links TRBV11-3 to TRBJ1-2, with 8 nucleotides matching TRBD1. There are 15 residues in the CDR3. Germline CDR1 SGHNT, CDR2 YENEEA. V trimming: 8 bases; J trimming: 4 bases; junction bases outside the gene matches: 12. Here the CDR3 reads CASARSHRGIYGYTF. As DNA, the CDR3 is TGTGCCAGCGCCAGATCCCACAGGGGGATCTATGGCTACACCTTC.

The chain is built from TRBV5-6 and TRBJ1-3; no definite D call. The V and J ends lost 2 bases and 1 base respectively, with 16 bases between them. The CDR3 consists of 17 residues. Germline CDR1 SGHDT, CDR2 YYEEEE. The CDR3 sequence: CASSLLPSGRSGNTIYF. The DNA for the CDR3 is TGTGCCAGCAGCTTACTCCCCTCGGGAAGGTCTGGAAACACCATATATTTT.

The chain links TRBV19 to TRBJ1-1; 8 bases are a match to TRBD1. With V trimmed by 5 bases and J by 6 bases, 5 bases remained unmatched. The V gene's germline CDR1 is LNHDA and CDR2 SQIVND (reference sequence). The CDR3 has 13 amino acids. The DNA for the CDR3 is TGTGCCAGTAGTGAGCAGGGGGCCTCTGAAGCTTTCTTT. This encodes CASSEQGASEAFF.

This chain connects TRBV27 to TRBJ2-1, with D perhaps TRBD1 (6 bases). This CDR3 has 16 amino acids. V was clipped by 2 bases and J by 7 bases, with 18 bases between them. Germline assignment: CDR1 MNHEY and CDR2 SMNVEV (reference sequence). CDR3 region: CASSLAGAPRGNEQFF. In DNA, the CDR3 is TGTGCCAGCAGTTTAGCAGGGGCTCCAAGGGGAAATGAGCAGTTCTTC.

The gene calls are TRBV27 and TRBJ1-4, with TRBD1 as a possible D gene (6 bases). From germline, CDR1 is MNHEY and CDR2 SMNVEV (reference sequence). The CDR3 is 16 amino acids. The V end was cut by 5 bases, the J end by 3 bases, with 16 bases between. The CDR3 DNA reads as TGTGCCAGCAGTCTTAGACAGGTCGGGGCTAATGAAAAACTGTTTTTT. Translating gives CASSLRQVGANEKLFF.

Comment on this clone: The junction departs from the called germline gene at one end, perhaps through a read error. This rearrangement joins TRBV7-7 to TRBJ2-1; TRBD1 aligns across 9 bases. The CDR3 runs 14 residues. Germline assignment: CDR1 SSHAT and CDR2 FNYEAQ (reference sequence). CDR3 region: CASSYGTGPSEQFF. CDR3 nucleotides: TGTGCTAGCAGCTATGGGACAGGGCCTAGCGAGCAGTTCTTC.

The V call is TRBV15, the J call TRBJ2-5; 16 positions agree with TRBD2. Germline V gene sequence: CDR1 LNHNV, CDR2 YYDKDF (reference sequence). The junction had 11 bases not matched to a gene; V was cut back by 6 bases and J by 4 bases. The CDR3 has 18 residues. CDR3 sequence: CATSRPGLAGGRGETQYF. The CDR3 nucleotides are TGTGCCACCAGTCGGCCGGGACTAGCGGGGGGGCGGGGAGAGACCCAGTACTTC.

The chain couples TRBV19 to TRBJ1-4, with 8 bases aligning to TRBD1. J lost 0 bases, V lost 6 bases, and 9 bases had no gene match. This CDR3 is built from 17 residues. Looked up from germline, CDR1 is LNHDA and CDR2 is SQIVND (reference sequence). CDR3 amino acids: CASSWPDRGPTNEKLFF. For the CDR3, the DNA is TGTGCCAGTAGCTGGCCCGACAGGGGTCCAACTAATGAAAAACTGTTTTTT.

The chain carries TRBV7-2 and TRBJ2-1; 8 nucleotides line up with TRBD1. With V trimmed by 4 bases and J by 4 bases, 6 bases remained unmatched. The germline V gene encodes CDR1 SGHTA and CDR2 FQGNSA. The CDR3 loop spans 15 amino acids. CDR3 sequence reads: CASSSHGQGYNEQFF. The CDR3 DNA is TGTGCCAGCAGCTCCCATGGACAGGGATACAATGAGCAGTTCTTC.

The V gene is TRBV5-6, the J gene TRBJ2-3; D perhaps matches TRBD1 (6 bases). V lost 3 bases and J lost 4, with 9 bases in between. CDR1 SGHDT and CDR2 YYEEEE come from the germline V gene. This CDR3 contains 13 residues. This chain's CDR3 is CASSSRQADTQYF. The CDR3 DNA is TGTGCCAGCAGCTCCAGACAGGCAGATACGCAGTATTTT.

V gene TRBV6-1 combines with J gene TRBJ1-2; D not certain. The germline CDR1 and CDR2 sequences are MNHNS and SASEGT. The CDR3 totals 13 residues. V was shortened by 5 bases and J by 10 bases, with 17 bases between the two germline ends. CDR3 sequence (DNA): TGTGCCAGCAGTCGGGAGACTAGGTGGGACTACACCTTC. It translates to CASSRETRWDYTF.

This chain connects TRBV19 to TRBJ2-4; 8 nucleotides agree with TRBD1. CDR1 is LNHDA and CDR2 is SQIVND in the germline V gene (reference sequence). The ends lost 3 bases at V and 11 bases at J; junction bases unmatched: 9. This CDR3 has 14 residues. CDR3: CASSIRDRLFVQYF. CDR3 in DNA: TGTGCCAGTAGTATTCGGGACAGGCTTTTTGTTCAGTACTTC.

This clone showed up just once. The chain links TRBV14 to TRBJ2-5; D call uncertain. Germline-derived CDR1 and CDR2 are SGHDN and FVKESK. V lost 0 bases and J 3 bases, leaving 17 bases between the germline ends. The CDR3 contains 17 residues. The CDR3 DNA follows: TGTGCCAGCAGCCAAGATCATAAACTTCTCCCCAAAGAGACCCAGTACTTC. Translated: CASSQDHKLLPKETQYF.

This chain links TRBV15 with TRBJ2-1, with 10 bases that match TRBD2. Germline trimming cut 1 base from V and 10 bases from J; bases unmatched to any gene: 7. The CDR3 has 15 residues. From germline, CDR1 is LNHNV and CDR2 YYDKDF (reference sequence). The CDR3 region is CATSRGASGSEEQFF. CDR3 bases: TGTGCCACCAGCAGAGGGGCTAGCGGGAGCGAAGAGCAGTTCTTC.

The chain is built from TRBV6-1 and TRBJ1-2; 7 nucleotides line up with TRBD1. V lost 6 bases, J lost 0 bases, and 16 bases stayed unmatched. Germline V gene data show CDR1 as MNHNS and CDR2 as SASEGT. The CDR3 totals 18 residues. CDR3 sequence reads: CASREYRQGGLANYGYTF. The CDR3 coding sequence is TGTGCCAGCAGGGAATATAGACAGGGCGGCCTAGCTAACTATGGCTACACCTTC.